The next 16 T cell receptor beta chains were all read from a single sample in a study of beta chain features in type 1 diabetes. General study findings and limits: Shorter TCRB CDR3s, moderately but significantly so, were found in Type 1 diabetes patients in all four CD4+ subsets.

These receptors have no known antigen. Expressed TCRB transcripts were sequenced after all isolated RNA was converted to cDNA. The method was immunoSEQ multiplex PCR; TCRdb's version includes in-frame clones alone and lacks a portion of them. The profile shows about 170,000 clones, 6.5% to 8.5% of them singletons. Material for sequencing was central memory CD4+ T cells from blood. The receptor source for this set is a man aged 18 to 29 with type 1 diabetes.

This clone was seen at least ten times. This chain joins TRBV7-2 and TRBJ2-3; D is undetermined. Looked up from germline, CDR1 is SGHTA and CDR2 is FQGNSA. V was cut by 4 bases and J by 5 bases, with 4 bases left in between. This CDR3 contains 11 residues. CDR3 residues: CASSSLDTQYF. Written as DNA, the CDR3 is TGTGCCAGCAGCTCCCTAGATACGCAGTATTTT.

This clone was seen only a few times. This rearrangement joins TRBV18 to TRBJ2-7; 7 bases match TRBD2. Germline CDR1 is KGHSH and CDR2 is LQKENI. This CDR3 region has 15 residues. The V gene end was trimmed by 0 bases and the J gene end by 0 bases; junction bases not matched to a gene: 2. The DNA for the CDR3 is TGTGCCAGCTCACCACCGGGCGGGAGCTCCTACGAGCAGTACTTC. This gives the protein CASSPPGGSSYEQYF.

The CDR3 DNA sequence: TGTGCCAGCAGCTGGACCGGGACTAGCGGAAACATTCAGTACTTC. Its protein is CASSWTGTSGNIQYF. The chain employs TRBV7-2 and TRBJ2-4, with TRBD2 matching over 11 bases. The germline V gene encodes CDR1 SGHTA and CDR2 FQGNSA. V lost 4 bases to trimming and J lost 6 bases; unmatched junction nucleotides: 5. This CDR3 has 15 residues.

A few counts support this clone. The V gene is TRBV30, the J gene TRBJ2-7, with 8 positions matching TRBD2. This CDR3 has 13 amino acids. Germline-derived CDR1 and CDR2 are GTSNPN and SVGIG (reference sequence). The junction had 7 bases not matched to a gene; V was cut back by 4 bases and J by 5 bases. The CDR3 spells CAWNPGLADEQYF. CDR3 DNA: TGTGCCTGGAACCCAGGACTAGCCGACGAGCAGTACTTC.

This chain links TRBV5-1 with TRBJ2-3; 8 bases are a match to TRBD1. Germline trimming cut 1 base from V and 6 bases from J; bases unmatched to any gene: 10. Per the germline V gene, CDR1 is SGHRS and CDR2 is YFSETQ. The CDR3 extends over 16 amino acids. This chain's CDR3 is CASSLPGTGQSDTQYF. CDR3 bases: TGCGCCAGCAGCTTGCCCGGGACAGGACAGTCCGATACGCAGTATTTT.

The chain carries TRBV30 and TRBJ2-7, with 8 bases identical to TRBD2. V lost 0 bases and J lost 9; bases outside the gene matches: 7. This CDR3 comprises 13 residues. Germline assignment: CDR1 GTSNPN and CDR2 SVGIG (reference sequence). The CDR3 nucleotides are TGTGCCTGGAGTGTCTCGGGGGGGGTGGGGCAGTACTTC. Translated: CAWSVSGGVGQYF.

This clone was seen a handful of times. The chain couples TRBV7-2 to TRBJ2-5; 8 nucleotides match TRBD2. CDR3 length equals 14 residues. Looked up from germline, CDR1 is SGHTA and CDR2 is FQGNSA. V shed 3 bases and J 5 bases; nucleotides not matched to a gene: 5. CDR3 sequence: CASSFSAGVETQYF. CDR3 nucleotides: TGTGCCAGCAGCTTTTCAGCGGGAGTTGAGACCCAGTACTTC.

This clone turned up a few times. The V and J genes are TRBV25-1 and TRBJ2-5; 7 positions agree with TRBD2. The germline CDR1 and CDR2 sequences are MGHDK and SYGVNS. The CDR3 loop spans 13 amino acids. V trimming: 4 bases; J trimming: 5 bases; junction bases outside the gene matches: 4. The CDR3: CASSGNSGETQYF. In DNA form, the CDR3 reads TGTGCCAGCAGTGGCAATAGCGGGGAGACCCAGTACTTC.

The chain recombines TRBV6-5 with TRBJ2-3; tentatively, D is TRBD2 (6 bases). Germline assignment: CDR1 MNHEY and CDR2 SVGAGI. The CDR3 contains 15 residues. V was pared by 6 bases and J by 0 bases, with 13 bases between. The CDR3 loop is CASSGGRGSTDTQYF. For the CDR3, the DNA is TGTGCCAGCAGCGGCGGGCGGGGTAGCACAGATACGCAGTATTTT.

The chain is built from TRBV19 and TRBJ1-2; TRBD1 aligns across 8 bases. This CDR3 is 13 amino acids long. In germline, CDR1 is LNHDA, CDR2 SQIVND (reference sequence). The V segment lost 5 bases and the J segment 14 bases; nucleotides outside the gene matches: 13. The CDR3 DNA reads TGTGCCAGTAGTGCGGACAGGGAGCTCAGGTCGACCTTC. Its translation is CASSADRELRSTF.

This clone was seen a handful of times. V gene TRBV10-3 combines with J gene TRBJ2-7; 10 bases match TRBD1. Trimming took 6 bases from V and 4 from J; bases not matched to a gene: 3. The CDR3 covers 13 residues. Germline CDR1 and CDR2: ENHRY and SYGVKD. The CDR3 DNA sequence: TGTGCCATCAGGGGACAGGGGATATACGAGCAGTACTTC. Translating gives CAIRGQGIYEQYF.

This clone was observed a handful of times. The V and J genes are TRBV18 and TRBJ1-3; possible D gene TRBD1, 5 bases. The CDR3 length is 18 residues. CDR1 and CDR2 (germline): KGHSH, LQKENI. V was cut by 1 base and J by 0 bases, with 16 bases left in between. Written as DNA, the CDR3 is TGTGCCAGCTCACCACAGGCAGGGAACTTACGCTCTGGAAACACCATATATTTT. Residues: CASSPQAGNLRSGNTIYF.

V usage is TRBV19 and J usage is TRBJ2-7, with TRBD2 as a possible D gene (6 bases). CDR3 length: 13 amino acids. V was pared by 0 bases and J by 6 bases, with 9 bases between. CDR1 and CDR2 from the germline V gene are LNHDA and SQIVND (reference sequence). Here the CDR3 DNA reads TGTGCCAGTAGTATAGACCAAGCGGGCGAGCAGTACTTC. Translated, it gives CASSIDQAGEQYF.

This chain links TRBV28 with TRBJ1-3, with 8 nucleotides matching TRBD1. The germline gives CDR1 MDHEN, CDR2 SYDVKM. The CDR3 is 15 amino acids. V gave up 3 bases and J gave up 6 bases; unmatched junction bases: 7. The CDR3 region has the DNA TGTGCCAGCAGTTTTCTAACAGGGGGTACAAACACCATATATTTT. Translating it yields CASSFLTGGTNTIYF. Complete variable domain (other parts from reference TRBV28 and TRBJ1-3): DVKVTQSSRYLVKRTGEKVFLECVQDMDHENMFWYRQDPGLGLRLIYFSYDVKMKEKGDIPEGYSVSREKKERFSLILESASTNQTSMYLCASSFLTGGTNTIYFGEGSWLTVV.

The chain employs TRBV19 and TRBJ2-3, with 7 nucleotides matching TRBD2. V dropped 9 bases and J dropped 6; count of bases not matched to a gene: 3. The CDR3 length is 11 residues. Per germline, CDR1 LNHDA and CDR2 SQIVND (reference sequence). This CDR3 reads CASMGGDTQYF. The DNA of the CDR3 is TGTGCCAGCATGGGGGGGGATACGCAGTATTTT.

This clone was detected many times. The V call is TRBV4-3, the J call TRBJ1-2; TRBD1 might be the D (6 bases). The ends were cut back, 0 bases at V and 2 bases at J, with 10 bases in the middle. CDR3 length: 15 residues. Germline CDR1 reads LGHNA; CDR2 reads YSLEER. The CDR3 here is CASSQDRTANYGYTF. The CDR3 nucleotides are TGCGCCAGCAGCCAAGATCGGACAGCCAACTATGGCTACACCTTC.